This T cell receptor beta chain was sequenced during a study of T cells in Graves' hyperthyroidism and ophthalmopathy. At the level of the study: Peripheral blood was secured at the point of initial diagnosis, before any treatment. Findings and limits, study-wide: Among thyroid clonotypes expanded above 0.001, most also appeared in blood.

Researchers took RNA transcripts and amplified the TCR beta CDR3 regions from them. Using the HTBI primer set, a first-round RT-PCR was run on the TCR CDR3. From the multiplex PCR reads, TCRdb called clonotypes with MiXCR, one entry per CDR3 protein. This table holds about 500,000 distinct CDR3 sequences, around 15% found once. Germline values: CDR1 MDHEN, CDR2 SYDVKM. The junction had 5 bases not matched to a gene; V was cut back by 4 bases and J by 4 bases. The CDR3 has 15 residues. Using 10 ml of fresh peripheral blood, PBMCs were prepared. The table lists this clonotype with many counts. Its antigen is undetermined.

This chain connects TRBV28 to TRBJ2-5; 11 nucleotides agree with TRBD2. The source material was blood. The clonotype was recovered from a woman aged 25 to 45 with Graves' ophthalmopathy. The DNA of the CDR3 is TGTGCCAGCAGTTATTTAGCGGGAGGGCCAGAGACCCAGTACTTC. Amino acids: CASSYLAGGPETQYF.